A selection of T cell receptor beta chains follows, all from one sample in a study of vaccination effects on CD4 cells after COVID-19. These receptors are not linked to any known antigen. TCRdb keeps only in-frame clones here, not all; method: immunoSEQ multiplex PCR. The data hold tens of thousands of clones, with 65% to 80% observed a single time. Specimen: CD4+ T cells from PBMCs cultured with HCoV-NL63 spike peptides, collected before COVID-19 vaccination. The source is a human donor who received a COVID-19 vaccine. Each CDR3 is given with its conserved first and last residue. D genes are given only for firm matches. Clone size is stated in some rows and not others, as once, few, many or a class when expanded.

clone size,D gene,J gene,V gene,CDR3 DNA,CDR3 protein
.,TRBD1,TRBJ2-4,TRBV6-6,TGTGCCAGCAGCTCCCAGGGGGTGGTAGCCAAAAACATTCAGTACTTC,CASSSQGVVAKNIQYF
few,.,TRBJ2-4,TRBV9,TGTGCCAGCAGCGACGGGAGACCTGGGGACATTCAGTACTTC,CASSDGRPGDIQYF
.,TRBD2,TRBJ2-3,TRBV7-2,TGTGCCAGCAGCCCAGATCGGCTAGCGGGGGGGCTGGATACGCAGTATTTT,CASSPDRLAGGLDTQYF
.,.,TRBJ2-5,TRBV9,TGTGCCAGCAGCTTAGGTGTGCAGGGAACATGGACCCAGTACTTC,CASSLGVQGTWTQYF
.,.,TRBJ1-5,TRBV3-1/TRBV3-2,TGTGCCAGCAGCCAAGACTCGGACGGCGGGAGGCCCCAGCATTTT,CASSQDSDGGRPQHF
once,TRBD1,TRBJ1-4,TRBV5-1,TGCGCCAGCAGCGCCTTAGGGGGCGCGGTCGGTGAAAAACTGTTTTTT,CASSALGGAVGEKLFF
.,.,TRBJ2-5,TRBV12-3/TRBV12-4,TGTGCCAGCAGTAACCGGGGACAAGAGACCCAGTACTTC,CASSNRGQETQYF
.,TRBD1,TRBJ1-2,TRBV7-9,TGTGCCAGCAGCGCCCGGGACAGCCAGAATGGCTACACCTTC,CASSARDSQNGYTF
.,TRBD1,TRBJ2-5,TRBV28,TGTGCCAGCAGTCCCCCGGGACAGCCGGAGACCCAGTACTTC,CASSPPGQPETQYF
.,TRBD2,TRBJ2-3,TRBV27,TGTGCCAGCAGTCAATGGGGGCTAGCGGGGGGGCCTGGAGATACGCAGTATTTT,CASSQWGLAGGPGDTQYF
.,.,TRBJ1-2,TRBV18,TGTGCCAGCTCACCGTCCAGGAGCTACTATGGCTACACCTTC,CASSPSRSYYGYTF
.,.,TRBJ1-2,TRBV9,TGTGCCAGCAGCGGGGGAGGGACCATCTATGGCTACACCTTC,CASSGGGTIYGYTF
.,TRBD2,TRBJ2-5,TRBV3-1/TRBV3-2,TGTGCCAGCAGCCAAGTAGGCCAGCGGGGAAGGAGAGAGACCCAGTACTTC,CASSQVGQRGRRETQYF
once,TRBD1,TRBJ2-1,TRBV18,TGTGCCAGCTCACCAGTGGGACAGTCCGGGGATGAGCAGTTCTTC,CASSPVGQSGDEQFF
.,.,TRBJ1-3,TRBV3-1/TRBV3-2,TGTGCCAGCAGCCGGGAGGGGATCGGGTGGAGCATATATTTT,CASSREGIGWSIYF
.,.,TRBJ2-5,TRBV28,TGTGCCAGCAGCGCTCCCGGGCGAGAGACCCAGTACTTC,CASSAPGRETQYF
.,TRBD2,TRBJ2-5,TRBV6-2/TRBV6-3,TGTGCCAGCAGTTACGGTAGCGGGCGGGGGACCCAGTACTTC,CASSYGSGRGTQYF
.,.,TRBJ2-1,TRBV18,TGTGCCAGCTCACCGGACAGAGACAATGAGCAGTTCTTC,CASSPDRDNEQFF
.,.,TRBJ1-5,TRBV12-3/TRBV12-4,TGTGCCAGCAGGGACAATAGCAATCAGCCCCAGCATTTT,CASRDNSNQPQHF
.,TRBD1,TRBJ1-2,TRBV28,TGTGCCAGCAGTCCGCCGGGACAGGTCTATGGCTACACCTTC,CASSPPGQVYGYTF
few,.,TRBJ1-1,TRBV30,TGTGCCTGGAGAGAGCAGACGGGGGTGAACACTGAAGCTTTCTTT,CAWREQTGVNTEAFF
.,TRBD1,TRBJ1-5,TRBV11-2,TGTGCCAGCAGCCGTACAGGGGTCAATCAGCCCCAGCATTTT,CASSRTGVNQPQHF
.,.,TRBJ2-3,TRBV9,TGTGCCAGCAGCGTGGGCGGGAAGCGGACAGATACGCAGTATTTT,CASSVGGKRTDTQYF
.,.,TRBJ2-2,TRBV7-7,TGTGCCAGCTCCCCCGGCCCCGGGACCGGGGAGCTGTTTTTT,CASSPGPGTGELFF
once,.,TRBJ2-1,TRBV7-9,TGTGCCAGCAGCTTAGAGAGGGCAAGCCCTGACAATGAGCAGTTCTTC,CASSLERASPDNEQFF
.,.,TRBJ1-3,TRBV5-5,TGTGCCAGCAGCTTGGTGCAGGTGCCCAGCAGCACCATATATTTT,CASSLVQVPSSTIYF
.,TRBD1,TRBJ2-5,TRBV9,TGTGCCAGCAGCGTACCCGGACAGGGAGAGACCCAGTACTTC,CASSVPGQGETQYF
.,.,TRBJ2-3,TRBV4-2,TGTGCCAGCAGCCTAACGATCCTCACAGATACGCAGTATTTT,CASSLTILTDTQYF
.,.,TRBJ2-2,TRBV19,TGTGCCAGTACACGTGGACAGCTTGGCACCGGGGAGCTGTTTTTT,CASTRGQLGTGELFF
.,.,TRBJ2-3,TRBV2,TGTGCCAGCAGATCACTAGTATCGTCCGCAGATACGCAGTATTTT,CASRSLVSSADTQYF
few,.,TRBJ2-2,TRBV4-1,TGCGCCAGCAGCCTCACGGCGGTCACGAACACCGGGGAGCTGTTTTTT,CASSLTAVTNTGELFF
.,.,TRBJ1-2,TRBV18,TGTGCCAGCTCACCTTTAATGGACAGATCCAACTATGGCTACACCTTC,CASSPLMDRSNYGYTF
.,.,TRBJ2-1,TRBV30,TGTGCCTGGAGTGTCGCAGGGCTGGCCTACAATGAGCAGTTCTTC,CAWSVAGLAYNEQFF
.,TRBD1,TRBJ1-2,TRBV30,TGTGCCTGGAGGGCGGCCGGGACAGGGGGCTTTCGCTACACCTTC,CAWRAAGTGGFRYTF
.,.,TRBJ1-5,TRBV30,TGTGCCTGGAGTGTACAGTTTGGTCAGCCCCAGCATTTT,CAWSVQFGQPQHF
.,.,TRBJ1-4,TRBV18,TGTGCCAGCTCACCAGGGGGTTCTAATGAAAAACTGTTTTTT,CASSPGGSNEKLFF
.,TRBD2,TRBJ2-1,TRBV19,TGTGCCAGTAGTATAACTAGCGGGGTATTTTATGAGCAGTTCTTC,CASSITSGVFYEQFF
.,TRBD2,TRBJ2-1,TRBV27,TGTGCCAGCAGTTCATTAGCGGGGAATGAGCAGTTCTTC,CASSSLAGNEQFF
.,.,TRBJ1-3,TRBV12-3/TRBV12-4,TGTGCCAGCAGCCACGCGGAGGGAAACACCATATATTTT,CASSHAEGNTIYF
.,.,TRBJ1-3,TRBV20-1,TGCAGTGCTAGTTCCCGGCAGCCTACTTCTGGAAACACCATATATTTT,CSASSRQPTSGNTIYF
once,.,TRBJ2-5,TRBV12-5,TGTGCTAGTGGTTGGGGGGGGCAGGGGACCCGAGAGACCCAGTACTTC,CASGWGGQGTRETQYF
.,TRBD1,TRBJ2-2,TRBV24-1,TGTGCCACCAGTGATCCCGGGACAGGGGACACCGGGGAGCTGTTTTTT,CATSDPGTGDTGELFF
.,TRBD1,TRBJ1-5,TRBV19,TGTGCCAGTTCTGGGACAGATAATCAGCCCCAGCATTTT,CASSGTDNQPQHF
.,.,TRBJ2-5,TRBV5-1,TGCGCCAGCAGCCCAGGTCAGCTCCAAGAGACCCAGTACTTC,CASSPGQLQETQYF
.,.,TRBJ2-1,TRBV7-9,TGTGCCAGCAGCTTAGGGGGGAGTTACAATGAGCAGTTCTTC,CASSLGGSYNEQFF
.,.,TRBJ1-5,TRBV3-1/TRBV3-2,TGTGCCAGCAGCCAGGGGGCGAGCCAGCCCCAGCATTTT,CASSQGASQPQHF
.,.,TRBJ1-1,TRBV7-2,TGTGCCAGCAGCCTAGGGGCTTGGAACACTGAAGCTTTCTTT,CASSLGAWNTEAFF